Listed here is a single T cell receptor (beta chain). Its antigen remains unidentified. PCR amplification relied on 60 Vbeta primers (plus 13 Jbeta primers). Generated by immunoSEQ multiplex PCR, the TCRdb table keeps only in-frame clones and is missing some. The sample lists more than 150,000 clones; about four fifths were seen once. The sample comes from a study of cytomegalovirus exposure and HLA in healthy donors. Each donor was nominally healthy when sampled (though unrecorded immune exposures were likely). Study-wide findings and caveats: There were 150 to 200 TCR beta chains listed as cytomegalovirus-associated.

This TCR was sampled from a woman aged 30 to 39 in good health and CMV-seropositive. The specimen was PBMCs.

CDR3 nucleotides: TGTGCCAGCAGTTTAACAGGATTAGCTTTCTTT. Translation: CASSLTGLAFF. The chain recombines TRBV28 with TRBJ1-1; TRBD1 is a possible D gene (5 bases). There are 11 residues in the CDR3. Trimming pared 2 bases from V and 10 bases from J, leaving 8 bases between. The germline CDR1 and CDR2 sequences are MDHEN and SYDVKM.